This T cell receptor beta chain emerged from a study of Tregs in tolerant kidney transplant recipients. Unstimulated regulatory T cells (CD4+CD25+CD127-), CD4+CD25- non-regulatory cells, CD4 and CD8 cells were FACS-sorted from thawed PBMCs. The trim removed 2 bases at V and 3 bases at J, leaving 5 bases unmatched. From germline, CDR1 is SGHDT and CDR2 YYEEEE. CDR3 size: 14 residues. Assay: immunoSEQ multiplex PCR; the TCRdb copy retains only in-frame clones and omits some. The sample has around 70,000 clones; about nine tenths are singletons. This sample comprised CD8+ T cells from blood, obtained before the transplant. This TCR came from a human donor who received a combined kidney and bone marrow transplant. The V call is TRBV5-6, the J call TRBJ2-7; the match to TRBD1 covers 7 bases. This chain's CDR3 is CASSLGGSYYEQYF. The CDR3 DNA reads TGTGCCAGCAGCTTAGGGGGCTCGTACTACGAGCAGTACTTC.